This TCR beta chain was obtained from a study of identical twins' blood T cells. TCRdb fed the 5' RACE reads into MiXCR, producing one record per CDR3 protein. Of hundreds of thousands of distinct CDR3 sequences in the sample, under 30% were seen once. The CDR3 sequence is 14 residues long. The V gene's germline CDR1 is MDHEN and CDR2 SYDVKM. V was trimmed by 4 bases and J by 0 bases, leaving 10 bases between them. Source material: PBMCs. This TCR was sampled from a woman aged 18 to 55 in good health. This chain uses TRBV28 with TRBJ2-7, with D uncertain. The CDR3 DNA sequence: TGTGCCAGCAGTTGGCCCCGTAACTCCTACGAGCAGTACTTC. It specifies CASSWPRNSYEQYF.